A single sample gave rise to the 8 T cell receptor beta chains below, sequenced in a study of blood T cell repertoires in COVID-19. Assay: immunoSEQ multiplex PCR; the TCRdb copy retains only in-frame clones and omits some. The sample lists more than 200,000 clones; 85% to 90% were seen once. The sample was peripheral blood. These receptors were taken from a woman aged 60-75 years with acute or convalescent COVID-19.

The chain links TRBV6-6 to TRBJ1-1; a weak D match, TRBD1 (5 bases). Per the germline V gene, CDR1 is MNHNY and CDR2 is SVGAGI (reference sequence). This CDR3 region has 15 residues. V shed 5 bases and J shed 11 bases, with 24 bases lying between them. CDR3 in amino acids: CASSGRRGLSYTAFF. CDR3 nucleotides: TGTGCCAGCAGTGGCAGGAGGGGACTCTCCTATACGGCTTTCTTT.

In its sample, this clone was seen once. V is TRBV18 and J is TRBJ2-3; 7 bases are a match to TRBD2. V dropped 6 bases and J dropped 0; count of bases not matched to a gene: 6. Germline V lookup: CDR1 KGHSH, CDR2 LQKENI. This CDR3 is 15 amino acids long. CDR3 DNA: TGTGCCAGCTCCGCTCTAGCGGCTAGCACAGATACGCAGTATTTT. It codes for CASSALAASTDTQYF.

V is TRBV7-9 and J is TRBJ2-1; weak D call: TRBD2 (7 bases). Germline assignment: CDR1 SEHNR and CDR2 FQNEAQ (reference sequence). The V end lost 0 bases, the J end lost 8 bases, and 23 bases lay between the germline ends. This CDR3 spans 18 amino acids. The CDR3 DNA reads as TGTGCCAGCAGCTTAGCTGTTCTGAGTAGAGGGGAGGGGGATGAGCAGTTCTTC. Translation gives CASSLAVLSRGEGDEQFF.

The CDR3 here is CASSLGAFAQASFSPLHF. The CDR3 nucleotides read TGTGCCAGCAGCTTAGGGGCCTTTGCCCAGGCTTCTTTTTCACCCCTCCACTTT. The V and J genes are TRBV7-2 and TRBJ1-6, with no clear D. Germline CDR1 is SGHTA and CDR2 is FQGNSA. The CDR3 loop spans 18 amino acids. V was cut by 1 base and J by 9 bases, with 22 bases left in between. Full variable domain (outside the CDR3, taken from reference TRBV7-2 and TRBJ1-6): GAGVSQSPSNKVTEKGKDVELRCDPISGHTALYWYRQSLGQGLEFLIYFQGNSAPDKSGLPSDRFSAERTGGSVSTLTIQRTQQEDSAVYLCASSLGAFAQASFSPLHFGNGTRLTVT.

V and J are TRBV5-1 and TRBJ1-1; the D is unclear. Germline V gene data show CDR1 as SGHRS and CDR2 as YFSETQ. This CDR3 contains 15 residues. V shed 0 bases and J shed 7 bases, with 16 bases lying between them. CDR3: CASSLGASGLSEAFF. For the CDR3, the DNA is TGCGCCAGCAGCTTGGGTGCATCGGGATTAAGTGAAGCTTTCTTT.

J is TRBJ2-7 and V is TRBV30, with 7 bases fitting TRBD1. The germline V gene has CDR1 GTSNPN and CDR2 SVGIG (reference sequence). CDR3 size: 14 residues. Trimming at V came to 3 bases and at J to 4 bases, leaving 9 bases not matched to a gene. The CDR3 region has the DNA TGTGCCTGGAGCCGACAGGGAGTTGGGTACGAGCAGTACTTC. It yields the protein CAWSRQGVGYEQYF.

This sequence joins TRBV27 and TRBJ1-5, with TRBD1 matching over 7 bases. V lost 4 bases to trimming and J lost 4 bases; unmatched junction nucleotides: 13. Germline V CDR1 and CDR2: MNHEY, SMNVEV (reference sequence). CDR3 length: 17 amino acids. The CDR3 sequence is CASSSTGDPTPNQPQHF. CDR3 in DNA: TGTGCCAGCAGTTCAACAGGGGACCCTACACCAAATCAGCCCCAGCATTTT.

The rearrangement uses TRBV6-5 and TRBJ2-3; TRBD1 agrees at 9 bases. Germline V gene data show CDR1 as MNHEY and CDR2 as SVGAGI. The CDR3 has 15 amino acids. Losses at the gene ends were 6 bases for V and 1 base for J; bases not matched to a gene: 5. The CDR3 nucleotides are TGTGCCAGCAGCGGCCGGGACAGGGGCACAGATACGCAGTATTTT. This translates into CASSGRDRGTDTQYF.